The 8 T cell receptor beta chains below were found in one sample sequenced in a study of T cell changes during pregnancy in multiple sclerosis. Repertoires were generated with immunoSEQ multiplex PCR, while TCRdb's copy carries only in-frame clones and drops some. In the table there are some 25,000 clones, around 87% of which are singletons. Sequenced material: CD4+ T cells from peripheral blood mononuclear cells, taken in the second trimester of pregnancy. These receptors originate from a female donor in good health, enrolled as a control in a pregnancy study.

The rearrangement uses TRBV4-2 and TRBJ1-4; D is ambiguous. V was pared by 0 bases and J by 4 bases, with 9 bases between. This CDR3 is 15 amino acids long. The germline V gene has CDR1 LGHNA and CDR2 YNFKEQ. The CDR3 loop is CASSQDRGLNEKLFF. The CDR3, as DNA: TGTGCCAGCAGCCAAGATCGTGGGCTTAATGAAAAACTGTTTTTT.

The DNA for the CDR3 is TGCGCCAGCCGAGGGGACTACCCACAAGAAGGCTACGAGCAGTACTTC. It codes for CASRGDYPQEGYEQYF. The chain couples TRBV10-2 to TRBJ2-7; TRBD2 matches at 7 bases. The CDR3 is 16 amino acids. The J segment lost 3 bases and the V segment lost 8 bases, leaving 16 bases of the junction unmatched. Per the germline V gene, CDR1 is WSHSY and CDR2 is SAAADI.

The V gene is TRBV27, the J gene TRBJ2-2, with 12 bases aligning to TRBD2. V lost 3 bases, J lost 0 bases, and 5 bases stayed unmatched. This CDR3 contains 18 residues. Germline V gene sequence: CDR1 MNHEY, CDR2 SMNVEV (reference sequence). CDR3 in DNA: TGTGCCAGCAGTTTGCCTAGCGGGAGGGCCGCGAACACCGGGGAGCTGTTTTTT. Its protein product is CASSLPSGRAANTGELFF.

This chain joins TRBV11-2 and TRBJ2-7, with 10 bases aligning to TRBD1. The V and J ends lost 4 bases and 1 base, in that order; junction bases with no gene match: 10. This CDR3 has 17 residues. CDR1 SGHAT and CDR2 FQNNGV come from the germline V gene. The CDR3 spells CASSSPYGTGVSYEQYF. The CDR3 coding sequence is TGTGCCAGCAGCTCCCCCTATGGGACAGGGGTTTCCTACGAGCAGTACTTC.

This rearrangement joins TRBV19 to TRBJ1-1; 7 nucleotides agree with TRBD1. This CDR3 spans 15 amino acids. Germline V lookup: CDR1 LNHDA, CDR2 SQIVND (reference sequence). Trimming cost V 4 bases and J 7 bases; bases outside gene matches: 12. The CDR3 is CASSTPRQGVDEAFF. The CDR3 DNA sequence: TGTGCCAGTAGTACCCCGAGGCAGGGGGTGGATGAAGCTTTCTTT.

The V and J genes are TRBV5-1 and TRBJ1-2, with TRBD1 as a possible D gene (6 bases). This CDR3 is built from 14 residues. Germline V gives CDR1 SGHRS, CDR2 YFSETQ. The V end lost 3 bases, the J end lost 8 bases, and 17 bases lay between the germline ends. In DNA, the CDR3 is TGCGCCAGCAGCTCCTCTGGGGGGGCGGAGGGCTACACCTTC. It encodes CASSSSGGAEGYTF.

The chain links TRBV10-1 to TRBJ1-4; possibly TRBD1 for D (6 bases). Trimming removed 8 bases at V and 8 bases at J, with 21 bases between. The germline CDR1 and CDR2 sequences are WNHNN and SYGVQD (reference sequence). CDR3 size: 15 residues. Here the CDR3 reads CASEDTGPLEEKLFF. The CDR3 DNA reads TGCGCCAGCGAAGATACAGGGCCCTTAGAAGAAAAACTGTTTTTT.

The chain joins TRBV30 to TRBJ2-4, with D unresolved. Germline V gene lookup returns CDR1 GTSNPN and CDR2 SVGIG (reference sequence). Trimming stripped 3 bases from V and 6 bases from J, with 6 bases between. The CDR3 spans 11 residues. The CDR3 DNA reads TGTGCCTGGAGCCCAGGAAACATTCAGTACTTC. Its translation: CAWSPGNIQYF.